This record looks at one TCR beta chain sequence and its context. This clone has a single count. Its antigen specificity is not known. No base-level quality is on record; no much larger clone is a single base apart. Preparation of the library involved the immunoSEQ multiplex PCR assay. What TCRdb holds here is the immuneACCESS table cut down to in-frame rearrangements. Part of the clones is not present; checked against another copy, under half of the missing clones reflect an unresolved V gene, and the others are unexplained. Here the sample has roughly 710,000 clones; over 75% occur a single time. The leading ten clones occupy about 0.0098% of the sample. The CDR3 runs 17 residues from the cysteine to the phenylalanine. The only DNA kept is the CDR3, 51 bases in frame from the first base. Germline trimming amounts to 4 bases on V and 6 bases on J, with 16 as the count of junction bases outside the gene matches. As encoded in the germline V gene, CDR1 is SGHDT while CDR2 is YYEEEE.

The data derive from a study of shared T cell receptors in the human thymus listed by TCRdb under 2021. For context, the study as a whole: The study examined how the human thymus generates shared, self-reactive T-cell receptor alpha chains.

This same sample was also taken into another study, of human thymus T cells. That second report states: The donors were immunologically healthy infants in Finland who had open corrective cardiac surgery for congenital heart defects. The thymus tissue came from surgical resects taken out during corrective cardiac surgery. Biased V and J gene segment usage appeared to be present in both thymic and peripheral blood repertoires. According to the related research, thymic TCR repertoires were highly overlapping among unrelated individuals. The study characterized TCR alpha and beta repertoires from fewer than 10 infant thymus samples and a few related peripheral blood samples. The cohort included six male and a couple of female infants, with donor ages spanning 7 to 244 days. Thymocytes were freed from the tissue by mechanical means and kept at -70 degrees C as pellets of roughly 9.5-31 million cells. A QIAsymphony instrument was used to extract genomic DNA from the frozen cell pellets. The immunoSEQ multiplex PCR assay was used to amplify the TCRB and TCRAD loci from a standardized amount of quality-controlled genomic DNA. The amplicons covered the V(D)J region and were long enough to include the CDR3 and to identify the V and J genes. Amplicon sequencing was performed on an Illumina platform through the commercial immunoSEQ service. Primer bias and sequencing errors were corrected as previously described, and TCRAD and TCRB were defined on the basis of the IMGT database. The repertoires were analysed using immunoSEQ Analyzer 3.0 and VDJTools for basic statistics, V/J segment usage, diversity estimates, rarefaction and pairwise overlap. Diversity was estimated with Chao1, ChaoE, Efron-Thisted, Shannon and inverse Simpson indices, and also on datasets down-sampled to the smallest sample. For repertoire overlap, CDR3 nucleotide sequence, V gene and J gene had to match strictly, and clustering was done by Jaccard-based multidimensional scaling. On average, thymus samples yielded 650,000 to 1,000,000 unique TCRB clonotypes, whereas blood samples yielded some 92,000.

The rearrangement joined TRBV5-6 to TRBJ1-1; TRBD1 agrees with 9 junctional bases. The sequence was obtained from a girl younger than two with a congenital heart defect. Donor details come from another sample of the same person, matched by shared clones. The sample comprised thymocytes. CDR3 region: CASSPIGEDRGNAEAFF. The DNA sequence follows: TGTGCCAGCAGCCCCATCGGTGAGGACAGGGGTAACGCTGAAGCTTTCTTT. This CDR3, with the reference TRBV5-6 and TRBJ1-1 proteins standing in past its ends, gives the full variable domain DAGVTQSPTHLIKTRGQQVTLRCSPKSGHDTVSWYQQALGQGPQFIFQYYEEEERQRGNFPDRFSGHQFPNYSSELNVNALLLGDSALYLCASSPIGEDRGNAEAFFGQGTRLTVV.